Following are 8 T cell receptor beta chains from one sample sequenced in a study of cytomegalovirus exposure and HLA in healthy donors. The PCR was carried out with 60 Vbeta primers and 13 Jbeta primers. Generated by immunoSEQ multiplex PCR, the TCRdb table keeps only in-frame clones and is missing some. The sample gives some 71,000 clones, about 75% of which show up once; under 3.5% is in the top ten. Material: PBMCs. The receptors stem from a man between 18 and 29 years old in good health and CMV-seronegative.

The genes are TRBV28 and TRBJ1-1, with 7 bases lining up with TRBD1. In germline, CDR1 is MDHEN, CDR2 SYDVKM. CDR3 length: 15 amino acids. Trimming cost V 6 bases and J 2 bases; bases outside gene matches: 9. This CDR3 is CASRKRIGGNTEAFF. For the CDR3, the DNA is TGTGCCAGCAGAAAAAGGATAGGGGGCAACACTGAAGCTTTCTTT.

The chain couples TRBV7-9 to TRBJ1-1; D is ambiguous. V was cut by 1 base and J by 4 bases, with 10 bases left in between. CDR1 SEHNR and CDR2 FQNEAQ come from the germline V gene (reference sequence). The CDR3 length is 14 residues. CDR3: CASSLDLAGTEAFF. CDR3 DNA sequence: TGTGCCAGCAGCTTAGACTTGGCGGGCACTGAAGCTTTCTTT. The full variable domain, in which reference TRBV7-9 and TRBJ1-1 provide the parts outside the CDR3, is DTGVSQNPRHKITKRGQNVTFRCDPISEHNRLYWYRQTLGQGPEFLTYFQNEAQLEKSRLLSDRFSAERPKGSFSTLEIQRTEQGDSAMYLCASSLDLAGTEAFFGQGTRLTVV.

This clone is a singleton in its sample. This sequence joins TRBV11-2 and TRBJ1-3; no firm D call. The V gene's germline CDR1 is SGHAT and CDR2 FQNNGV. The V end lost 5 bases, the J end lost 1 base, and 9 bases lay between the germline ends. This CDR3 has 14 amino acids. The CDR3 is CASSEGSSGNTIYF. CDR3 nucleotides: TGTGCCAGCAGCGAAGGGAGTTCTGGAAACACCATATATTTT.

This clone was detected once. This chain joins TRBV5-4 and TRBJ2-3, with a tentative D call TRBD1 (5 bases). The CDR3 extends over 13 amino acids. V was clipped by 3 bases and J by 6 bases, with 11 bases between them. Germline V gene data show CDR1 as SGHNT and CDR2 as YYREEE (reference sequence). The DNA of the CDR3 is TGTGCCAGCAGCTCCCGCTGGGGCGATACGCAGTATTTT. Translation gives CASSSRWGDTQYF. The complete variable domain, with remaining parts taken from reference TRBV5-4 and TRBJ2-3, reads ETGVTQSPTHLIKTRGQQVTLRCSSQSGHNTVSWYQQALGQGPQFIFQYYREEENGRGNFPPRFSGLQFPNYSSELNVNALELDDSALYLCASSSRWGDTQYFGPGTRLTVL.

This chain uses TRBV7-3 with TRBJ2-2; no definite D call. Trimming took off 2 bases at V and 1 base at J, with 5 bases between the two ends. The CDR3 totals 14 residues. Germline V CDR1 and CDR2: SGHTA, FQGTGA. CDR3 in DNA: TGTGCCAGCAGCTTATCGTTGAACACCGGGGAGCTGTTTTTT. It is translated as CASSLSLNTGELFF. Drawing the rest from reference TRBV7-3 and TRBJ2-2, the complete variable domain is GAGVSQTPSNKVTEKGKYVELRCDPISGHTALYWYRQSLGQGPEFLIYFQGTGAADDSGLPNDRFFAVRPEGSVSTLKIQRTERGDSAVYLCASSLSLNTGELFFGEGSRLTVL.

There are a few counts of this clone. The chain uses TRBV30 and TRBJ2-3; possibly TRBD1 for D (5 bases). Germline CDR1 GTSNPN, CDR2 SVGIG (reference sequence). The CDR3 consists of 12 residues. V lost 0 bases and J lost 10, with 11 bases in between. This chain's CDR3 is CAWSVQVASQYF. CDR3 nucleotides: TGTGCCTGGAGTGTACAGGTCGCTTCGCAGTATTTT. The complete variable domain, with remaining parts taken from reference TRBV30 and TRBJ2-3, reads SQTIHQWPATLVQPVGSPLSLECTVEGTSNPNLYWYRQAAGRGLQLLFYSVGIGQISSEVPQNLSASRPQDRQFILSSKKLLLSDSGFYLCAWSVQVASQYFGPGTRLTVL.

This chain connects TRBV21-1 to TRBJ2-7; the DNA was not compared with TRBD1, the D call given in the table. TRBV21-1 corresponds to a pseudogene. This CDR3 region has 14 residues. DNA of the CDR3: TGTGCCAGCAGCCAAAGACAGCACAGGGACGAGCAGTACTTC. Translation gives CASSQRQHRDEQYF.

The V call is TRBV19, the J call TRBJ2-5; D call uncertain. The J call may not be correct, given that the DNA end is closer to TRBJ2-7. The CDR3 length is 11 residues. CDR1 and CDR2 from the germline V gene are LNHDA and SQIVND (reference sequence). The CDR3 loop reads CASSDSYEQYF. The CDR3, as DNA: TGTGCCAGTAGTGACTCCTACGAGCAGTACTTC.